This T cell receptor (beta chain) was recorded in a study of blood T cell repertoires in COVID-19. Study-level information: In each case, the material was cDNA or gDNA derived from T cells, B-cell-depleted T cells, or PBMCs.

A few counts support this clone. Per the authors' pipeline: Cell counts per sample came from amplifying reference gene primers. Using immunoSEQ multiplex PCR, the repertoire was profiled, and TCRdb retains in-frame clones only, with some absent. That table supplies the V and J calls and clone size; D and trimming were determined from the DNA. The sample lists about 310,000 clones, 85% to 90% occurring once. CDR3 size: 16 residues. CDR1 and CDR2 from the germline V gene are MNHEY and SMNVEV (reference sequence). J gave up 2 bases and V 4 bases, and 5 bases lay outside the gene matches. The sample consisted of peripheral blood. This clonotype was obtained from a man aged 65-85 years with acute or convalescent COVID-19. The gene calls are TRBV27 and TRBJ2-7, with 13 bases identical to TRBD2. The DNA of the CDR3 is TGTGCCAGCAGTTCCGGACTAGCGGGGGTTACCTACGAGCAGTACTTC. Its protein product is CASSSGLAGVTYEQYF.